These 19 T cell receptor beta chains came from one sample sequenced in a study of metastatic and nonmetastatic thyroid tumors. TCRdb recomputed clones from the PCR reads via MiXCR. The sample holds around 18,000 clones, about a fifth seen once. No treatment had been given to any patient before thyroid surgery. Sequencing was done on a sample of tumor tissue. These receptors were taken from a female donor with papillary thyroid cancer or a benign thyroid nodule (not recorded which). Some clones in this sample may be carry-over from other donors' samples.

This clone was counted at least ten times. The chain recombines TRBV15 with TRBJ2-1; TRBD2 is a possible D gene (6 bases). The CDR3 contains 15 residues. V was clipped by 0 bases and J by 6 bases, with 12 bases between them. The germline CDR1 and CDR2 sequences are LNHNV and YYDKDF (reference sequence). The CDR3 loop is CATSRDGGQSNEQFF. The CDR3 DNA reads TGTGCCACCAGCAGAGATGGAGGGCAGTCCAATGAGCAGTTCTTC. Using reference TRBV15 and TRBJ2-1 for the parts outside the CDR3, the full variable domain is DAMVIQNPRYQVTQFGKPVTLSCSQTLNHNVMYWYQQKSSQAPKLLFHYYDKDFNNEADTPDNFQSRRPNTSFCFLDIRSPGLGDTAMYLCATSRDGGQSNEQFFGPGTRLTVL.

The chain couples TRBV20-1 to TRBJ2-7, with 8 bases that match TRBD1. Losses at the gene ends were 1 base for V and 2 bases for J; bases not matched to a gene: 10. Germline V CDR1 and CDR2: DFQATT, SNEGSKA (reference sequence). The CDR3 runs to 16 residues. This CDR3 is CSARVQGAPTTYEQYF. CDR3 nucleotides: TGCAGTGCTAGAGTCCAGGGGGCGCCCACGACCTACGAGCAGTACTTC.

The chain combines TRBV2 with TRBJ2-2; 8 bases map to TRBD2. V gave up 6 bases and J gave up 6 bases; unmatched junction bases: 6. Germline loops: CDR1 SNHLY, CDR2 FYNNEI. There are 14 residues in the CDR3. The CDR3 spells CASRPRAGAGELFF. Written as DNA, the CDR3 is TGTGCCAGCAGGCCTCGAGCGGGAGCCGGGGAGCTGTTTTTT.

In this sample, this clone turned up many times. In DNA form, the CDR3 reads TGTGCCAGCAGCAGACTAGCGGGAGGGGACTACAATGAGCAGTTCTTC. Protein sequence: CASSRLAGGDYNEQFF. V gene TRBV3-1 combines with J gene TRBJ2-1, with 14 bases matching TRBD2. The junction had 3 bases not matched to a gene; V was cut back by 5 bases and J by 3 bases. The CDR3 is 16 residues long. The germline CDR1 and CDR2 sequences are LGHDT and YNNKEL (reference sequence).

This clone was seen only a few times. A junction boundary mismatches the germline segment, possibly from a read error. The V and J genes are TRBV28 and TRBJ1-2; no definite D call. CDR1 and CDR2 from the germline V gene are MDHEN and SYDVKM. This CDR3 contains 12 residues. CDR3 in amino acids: CATATANYGYAF. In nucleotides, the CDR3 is TGCGCCACCGCGACCGCAAACTATGGCTACGCCTTC.

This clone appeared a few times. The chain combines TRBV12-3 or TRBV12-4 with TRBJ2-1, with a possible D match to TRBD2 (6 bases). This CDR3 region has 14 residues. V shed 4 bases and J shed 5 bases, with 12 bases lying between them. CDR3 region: CASSYLGLNNEQFF. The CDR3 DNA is TGTGCCAGCAGTTACCTGGGACTTAACAATGAGCAGTTCTTC.

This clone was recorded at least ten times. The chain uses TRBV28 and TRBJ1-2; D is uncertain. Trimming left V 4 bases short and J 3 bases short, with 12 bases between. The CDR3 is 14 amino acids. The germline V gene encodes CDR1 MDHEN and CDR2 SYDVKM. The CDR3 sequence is CASSSRGLDYGYTF. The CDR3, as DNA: TGTGCCAGCAGTTCGAGAGGTCTCGACTATGGCTACACCTTC.

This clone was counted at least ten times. For the CDR3, the DNA is TGTGCCAGCAGCCCCGAGGTGAGGCGAAACGAGCAGTTCTTC. This sequence encodes CASSPEVRRNEQFF. The chain is built from TRBV7-9 and TRBJ2-1; the D is unclear. Germline V gives CDR1 SEHNR, CDR2 FQNEAQ (reference sequence). This CDR3 is built from 14 residues. Trimming shortened V by 5 bases and J by 10 bases, and 18 bases separated the two germline ends.

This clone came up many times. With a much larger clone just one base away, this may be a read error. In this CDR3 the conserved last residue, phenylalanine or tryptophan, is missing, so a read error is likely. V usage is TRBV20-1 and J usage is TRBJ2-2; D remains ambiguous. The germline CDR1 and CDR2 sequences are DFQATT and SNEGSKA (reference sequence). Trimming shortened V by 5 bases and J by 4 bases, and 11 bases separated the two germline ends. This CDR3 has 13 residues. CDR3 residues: CSASAPSTGELFL. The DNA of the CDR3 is TGCAGTGCTTCAGCCCCCAGCACCGGGGAGCTGTTTCTT.

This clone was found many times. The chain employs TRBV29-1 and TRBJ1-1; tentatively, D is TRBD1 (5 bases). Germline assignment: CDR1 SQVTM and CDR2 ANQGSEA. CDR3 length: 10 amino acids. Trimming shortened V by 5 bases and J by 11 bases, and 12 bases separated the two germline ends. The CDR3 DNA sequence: TGCAGCGTTTACCAGGGACTGGCTTTCTTT. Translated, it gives CSVYQGLAFF.

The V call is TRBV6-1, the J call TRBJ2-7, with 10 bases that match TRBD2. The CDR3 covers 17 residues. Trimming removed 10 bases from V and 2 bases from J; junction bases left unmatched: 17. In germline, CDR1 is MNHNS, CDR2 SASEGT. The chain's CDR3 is CATSKGTSEYPAYEQYF. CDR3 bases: TGTGCCACCTCGAAAGGGACTAGCGAATATCCTGCCTACGAGCAGTACTTC.

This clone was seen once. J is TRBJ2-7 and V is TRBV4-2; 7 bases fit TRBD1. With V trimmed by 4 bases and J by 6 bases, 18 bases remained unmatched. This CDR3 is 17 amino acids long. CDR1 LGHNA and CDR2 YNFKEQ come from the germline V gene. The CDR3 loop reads CASSPANYGQATGEQYF. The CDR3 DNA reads TGTGCCAGCAGCCCAGCGAATTATGGACAGGCAACCGGCGAGCAGTACTTC.

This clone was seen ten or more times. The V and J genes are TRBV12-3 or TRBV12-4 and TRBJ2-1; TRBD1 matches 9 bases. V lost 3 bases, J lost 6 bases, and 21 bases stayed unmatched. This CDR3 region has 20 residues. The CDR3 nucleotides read TGTGCCAGCAGTTTGGGCCTCAGGGGTTCCCGGACAGGGGACATCAATGAGCAGTTCTTC. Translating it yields CASSLGLRGSRTGDINEQFF.

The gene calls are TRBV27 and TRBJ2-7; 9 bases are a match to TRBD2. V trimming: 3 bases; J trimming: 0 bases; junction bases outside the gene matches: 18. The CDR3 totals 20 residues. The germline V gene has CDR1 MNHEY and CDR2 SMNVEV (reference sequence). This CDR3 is CASSFSTLGGASGNSYEQYF. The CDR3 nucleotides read TGTGCCAGCAGTTTTTCAACCCTGGGGGGGGCTAGCGGGAACTCCTACGAGCAGTACTTC.

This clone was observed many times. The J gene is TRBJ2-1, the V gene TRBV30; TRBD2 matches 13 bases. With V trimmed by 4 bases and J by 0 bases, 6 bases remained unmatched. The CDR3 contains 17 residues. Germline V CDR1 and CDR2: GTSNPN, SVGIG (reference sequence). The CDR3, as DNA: TGTGCCTGGACCGACCGGACTAGCGGGAGCTCCTACAATGAGCAGTTCTTC. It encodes CAWTDRTSGSSYNEQFF.

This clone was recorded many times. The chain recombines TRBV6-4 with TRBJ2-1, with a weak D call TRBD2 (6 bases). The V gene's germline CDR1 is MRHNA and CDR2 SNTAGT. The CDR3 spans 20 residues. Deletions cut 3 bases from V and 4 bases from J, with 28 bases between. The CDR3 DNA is TGTGCCAGCAGTGAGGGATTGAGTCTAGCGCTCCTAGGGGCTTACAATGAGCAGTTCTTC. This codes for CASSEGLSLALLGAYNEQFF.

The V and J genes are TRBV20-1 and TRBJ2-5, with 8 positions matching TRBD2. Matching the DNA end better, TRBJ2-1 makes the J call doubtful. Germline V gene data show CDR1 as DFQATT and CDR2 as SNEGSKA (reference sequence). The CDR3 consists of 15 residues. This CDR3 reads CSALKIAGFYNEQFF. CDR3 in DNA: TGCAGTGCTCTCAAAATAGCGGGGTTCTACAATGAGCAGTTCTTC.

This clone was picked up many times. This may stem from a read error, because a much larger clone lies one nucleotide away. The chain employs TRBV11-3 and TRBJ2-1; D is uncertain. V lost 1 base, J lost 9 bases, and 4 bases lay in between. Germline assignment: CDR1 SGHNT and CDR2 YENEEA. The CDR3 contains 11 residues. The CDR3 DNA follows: TGTGCCAGCAGCTTAGGCATTGAGCAGTTCTTC. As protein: CASSLGIEQFF.

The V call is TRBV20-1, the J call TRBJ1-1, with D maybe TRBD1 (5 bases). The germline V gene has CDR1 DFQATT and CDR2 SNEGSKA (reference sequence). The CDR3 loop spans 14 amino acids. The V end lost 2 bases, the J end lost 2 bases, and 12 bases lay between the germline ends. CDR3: CSARRGYLNTEAFF. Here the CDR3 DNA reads TGCAGTGCTAGACGGGGGTATCTCAACACTGAAGCTTTCTTT.